This TCR beta chain derives from a study of coeliac disease. As for the study in general: Without high-resolution HLA typing, biased TRBV7-2 usage was examined as a proof of principle. Points from the study as a whole: In active celiac disease, intraepithelial and lamina propria TRB and TRG repertoires were less clonal than controls. Cross-contamination between intraepithelial and lamina propria cells was possible.

The table came from immunoSEQ multiplex PCR; TCRdb's copy has only in-frame clones and leaves some out. This sample yields around 2,700 clones, of which roughly half are seen a single time; 15% to 20% belongs to the top ten. A remark on this clone: Antigen: not known.

The germline gives CDR1 MNHEY, CDR2 SMNVEV (reference sequence). CDR3 length: 16 amino acids. Trimming took 2 bases from V and 6 from J; bases not matched to a gene: 10. The sequenced sample consisted of intraepithelial lymphocytes from the gut. The clonotype was recovered from a man aged 55-75 years with celiac disease on a gluten-free diet. The chain combines TRBV27 with TRBJ2-3; 8 nucleotides match TRBD2. CDR3 nucleotide sequence: TGTGCCAGCAGTTTACGGGGGGGGCATATTAGGGATACGCAGTATTTT. Translation: CASSLRGGHIRDTQYF.